A single sample gave rise to the 27 T cell receptor beta chains below, sequenced in a study of metastatic and nonmetastatic thyroid tumors. TCRdb re-analyzed the PCR reads through MiXCR. The sample lists about 15,000 clones; 3.7% were seen once. Each patient went into thyroid surgery without having received any treatment. The specimen sequenced was tumor tissue. Receptors were obtained from a female donor with papillary thyroid cancer or a benign thyroid nodule (not recorded which). Some clones in this sample may be carry-over from other donors' samples.

The CDR3 DNA follows: TGTGCCAGCAGTTTAAGAGGGAGGGACACCGGGGAGCTGTTTTTT. This gives the protein CASSLRGRDTGELFF. The chain has TRBV27 and TRBJ2-2; 7 positions agree with TRBD2. The CDR3 has 15 amino acids. Unmatched junction bases numbered 3, after V lost 2 bases and J lost 3 bases. Germline V gene sequence: CDR1 MNHEY, CDR2 SMNVEV (reference sequence).

This clone has a handful of counts. V usage is TRBV28 and J usage is TRBJ1-2; unclear D gene. Germline V gives CDR1 MDHEN, CDR2 SYDVKM. V was clipped by 1 base and J by 4 bases, with 1 base between them. CDR3 length: 11 residues. The CDR3 loop reads CASSLSYGYTF. The CDR3 DNA reads TGTGCCAGCAGTTTATCCTATGGCTACACCTTC.

This clone turned up a few times. This chain connects TRBV20-1 to TRBJ1-5; D remains ambiguous. Germline CDR1 reads DFQATT; CDR2 reads SNEGSKA (reference sequence). The CDR3 loop spans 14 amino acids. V was pared by 2 bases and J by 0 bases, with 8 bases between. The CDR3 region is CSARLSFSNQPQHF. The CDR3 DNA reads TGCAGTGCTAGACTTTCCTTTAGCAATCAGCCCCAGCATTTT.

The table lists this clone with a few counts. The chain carries TRBV20-1 and TRBJ2-3, with D unresolved. V was shortened by 3 bases and J by 6 bases, with 16 bases between the two germline ends. Germline lookup yields CDR1 DFQATT and CDR2 SNEGSKA (reference sequence). This CDR3 contains 14 residues. CDR3 region: CSASSLTLEDTQYF. In DNA, the CDR3 is TGCAGTGCTAGTAGTTTGACACTCGAGGATACGCAGTATTTT.

V is TRBV5-1 and J is TRBJ2-2; the D is unclear. The length of the CDR3 is 14 residues. Germline CDR1 reads SGHRS; CDR2 reads YFSETQ. Trimming left V 1 base short and J 5 bases short, with 9 bases between. CDR3 protein: CASSLTHGTGELFF. The CDR3 nucleotides are TGCGCCAGCAGCTTGACCCACGGGACCGGGGAGCTGTTTTTT.

The table lists this clone with a few counts. The chain recombines TRBV28 with TRBJ2-1, with D perhaps TRBD2 (9 bases). Trimming pared 5 bases from V and 4 bases from J, leaving 33 bases between. Per the germline V gene, CDR1 is MDHEN and CDR2 is SYDVKM. This CDR3 is 21 amino acids long. CDR3 nucleotides: TGTGCCAGCAGTCCAAAATGGGACAGGTTGTCTGGCGGGAGGGCGTACAATGAGCAGTTCTTC. Its translation is CASSPKWDRLSGGRAYNEQFF.

J is TRBJ1-1 and V is TRBV20-1; 7 bases fit TRBD1. Germline CDR1 reads DFQATT; CDR2 reads SNEGSKA (reference sequence). V trimming: 0 bases; J trimming: 1 base; junction bases outside the gene matches: 8. The CDR3 extends over 16 amino acids. CDR3: CSARDFRGPANTEAFF. The CDR3 coding sequence is TGCAGTGCTAGAGATTTTAGGGGGCCGGCGAACACTGAAGCTTTCTTT.

By sample share, this clone is medium-sized. The chain combines TRBV6-1 with TRBJ2-7; 7 bases are shared with TRBD2. CDR1 MNHNS and CDR2 SASEGT come from the germline V gene. The CDR3 has 16 residues. V shed 7 bases and J 9 bases; nucleotides not matched to a gene: 21. CDR3 loop: CASTQGNPAGWGGQYF. CDR3 sequence (DNA): TGTGCCAGCACCCAAGGGAACCCAGCGGGCTGGGGGGGGCAGTACTTC.

The genes are TRBV12-3 or TRBV12-4 and TRBJ2-2, with D possibly matching TRBD2 (7 bases). Trimming cost V 6 bases and J 6 bases, with 17 bases left between them. The CDR3 has 15 amino acids. As DNA, the CDR3 is TGTGCCAGCAGAGGGGGGGGGGGTTCGGCCGGGGAGCTGTTTTTT. Protein sequence: CASRGGGGSAGELFF.

This clone was observed a few times. The chain recombines TRBV27 with TRBJ2-7; 7 nucleotides align to TRBD1. The CDR3 covers 14 residues. V dropped 5 bases and J dropped 6; count of bases not matched to a gene: 10. Germline V gene data show CDR1 as MNHEY and CDR2 as SMNVEV (reference sequence). CDR3 DNA sequence: TGTGCCAGCAGTCTTGACAGGGTAGGGCTCGAGCAGTACTTC. Translated, it gives CASSLDRVGLEQYF.

This clone occurred a few times. This chain links TRBV2 with TRBJ2-7, with 11 bases matching TRBD2. With V trimmed by 4 bases and J by 6 bases, 5 bases remained unmatched. Looked up from germline, CDR1 is SNHLY and CDR2 is FYNNEI. The CDR3 is 14 amino acids. Here the CDR3 reads CASSALAGGGEQYF. DNA for the CDR3: TGTGCCAGCAGTGCTCTAGCGGGAGGTGGCGAGCAGTACTTC.

This clone was picked up many times. This chain connects TRBV4-1 to TRBJ2-3, with TRBD2 as a possible D gene (6 bases). The CDR3 is made up of 18 amino acids. Trimming shortened V by 8 bases and J by 0 bases, and 24 bases separated the two germline ends. Germline CDR1 and CDR2: MGHRA and YSYEKL. CDR3 coding DNA: TGCGCCAGCTCCTCACTTTTTTATAGGGAGGATAGCACAGATACGCAGTATTTT. It yields the protein CASSSLFYREDSTDTQYF.

The V call is TRBV20-1, the J call TRBJ1-6; the D gene is possibly TRBD1 (5 bases). The CDR3 loop spans 15 amino acids. Trimming removed 3 bases from V and 5 bases from J, with 14 bases in between. The V gene's germline CDR1 is DFQATT and CDR2 SNEGSKA (reference sequence). The CDR3 reads CSASFGGMNNSPLHF. The CDR3, as DNA: TGCAGTGCTAGTTTCGGGGGGATGAATAATTCACCCCTCCACTTT.

The genes are TRBV6-1 and TRBJ1-3; possibly TRBD1 for D (5 bases). V was pared by 10 bases and J by 4 bases, with 14 bases between. Germline CDR1 reads MNHNS; CDR2 reads SASEGT. The CDR3 spans 13 residues. The CDR3 coding sequence is TGTGCCATTCTACCGGACACAGGAAACACCATATATTTT. Protein: CAILPDTGNTIYF.

Written as DNA, the CDR3 is TGTGCCAGCACTTCAGGGGGTGAGGTCACCGAAGCTTTCTTT. Translating gives CASTSGGEVTEAFF. The rearrangement uses TRBV6-5 and TRBJ1-1; 7 bases line up with TRBD1. CDR1 MNHEY and CDR2 SVGAGI come from the germline V gene. The V gene end was trimmed by 7 bases and the J gene end by 8 bases; junction bases not matched to a gene: 13. There are 14 residues in the CDR3.

The sample holds many counts of this clone. CDR3 protein: CASSQSRDRTGVKCEQFF. CDR3 DNA: TGTGCCAGCAGCCAATCAAGGGATAGGACAGGGGTGAAATGTGAGCAGTTCTTC. The chain joins TRBV16 to TRBJ2-1, with TRBD1 identical over 9 bases. Losses at the gene ends were 0 bases for V and 9 bases for J; bases not matched to a gene: 15. CDR3 length equals 18 residues. CDR1 is KGHSY, CDR2 FQNENV, per germline.

A few counts support this clone. The genes are TRBV6-2 or TRBV6-3 and TRBJ2-5; no clear D gene. CDR3 length equals 14 residues. CDR1 and CDR2 from the germline V gene are MNHEY and SVGEGT. The V and J ends lost 2 bases and 1 base respectively, with 8 bases between them. The CDR3 DNA is TGTGCCAGCAGTTACAGTCGCACCCAAGAGACCCAGTACTTC. This translates into CASSYSRTQETQYF.

The V and J genes are TRBV2 and TRBJ2-2; the D call may be TRBD1 or TRBD2 (5 bases each). The V end was cut by 8 bases, the J end by 7 bases, with 14 bases between. Germline CDR1 is SNHLY and CDR2 is FYNNEI. The CDR3 extends over 13 amino acids. The chain's CDR3 is CASAEGSIGELFF. The CDR3 bases are TGTGCCAGCGCAGAGGGGTCGATCGGGGAGCTGTTTTTT.

The rearrangement links TRBV6-1 to TRBJ1-1, with D perhaps TRBD1 (5 bases). In germline, CDR1 is MNHNS, CDR2 SASEGT. V shed 6 bases and J shed 3 bases, with 11 bases lying between them. The CDR3 length is 13 residues. The CDR3 region is CASRAGADTEAFF. The CDR3 coding sequence is TGTGCCAGCAGGGCCGGGGCGGACACTGAAGCTTTCTTT.

J is TRBJ2-1 and V is TRBV20-1, with D perhaps given as TRBD1 or TRBD2 (5 bases each). The germline CDR1 and CDR2 sequences are DFQATT and SNEGSKA (reference sequence). The CDR3 extends over 16 amino acids. V shed 0 bases and J shed 5 bases, with 17 bases lying between them. Written as DNA, the CDR3 is TGCAGTGCTAGAGATTCCGGGACGCGGCCCAACAATGAGCAGTTCTTC. Protein product: CSARDSGTRPNNEQFF.

The V gene is TRBV2, the J gene TRBJ1-1; D perhaps matches TRBD1 (5 bases). The CDR3 contains 13 residues. The V gene lost 6 bases and the J gene lost 3 bases, with 11 bases spanning the gap. The germline V gene encodes CDR1 SNHLY and CDR2 FYNNEI. CDR3: CASRGAGHTEAFF. As DNA, the CDR3 is TGTGCCAGCAGAGGTGCGGGGCACACTGAAGCTTTCTTT. Variable domain in full (rest from reference TRBV2 and TRBJ1-1): EPEVTQTPSHQVTQMGQEVILRCVPISNHLYFYWYRQILGQKVEFLVSFYNNEISEKSEIFDDQFSVERPDGSNFTLKIRSTKLEDSAMYFCASRGAGHTEAFFGQGTRLTVV.

The rearrangement links TRBV6-4 to TRBJ1-2, with D possibly TRBD1 on 5 matching bases. Germline loops: CDR1 MRHNA, CDR2 SNTAGT. The V and J ends lost 0 bases and 6 bases respectively, with 17 bases between them. The CDR3 length is 16 residues. CDR3 sequence reads: CASSDSTRDPLNGYTF. In nucleotides, the CDR3 is TGTGCCAGCAGTGACTCTACTCGGGACCCATTGAATGGCTACACCTTC.

The genes are TRBV6-2 or TRBV6-3 and TRBJ2-1; unclear D gene. Germline V gene lookup returns CDR1 MNHEY and CDR2 SVGEGT. The CDR3 extends over 11 amino acids. The CDR3 region is CAGGEVNEQFF. CDR3 bases: TGTGCAGGCGGAGAGGTCAATGAGCAGTTCTTC.

The V gene is TRBV25-1, the J gene TRBJ2-7; D gene ambiguous. Germline loops: CDR1 MGHDK, CDR2 SYGVNS. There are 12 residues in the CDR3. V gave up 5 bases and J gave up 1 base, with 6 bases separating them. This CDR3 is CASSMGSYEQYF. As DNA, the CDR3 is TGTGCCAGCAGTATGGGGTCCTACGAGCAGTACTTC.

This clone showed up just a few times. The rearrangement uses TRBV28 and TRBJ2-7; 9 bases are shared with TRBD1. Germline V gene lookup returns CDR1 MDHEN and CDR2 SYDVKM. After removal of 6 bases from V and 6 bases from J, the junction contained 6 bases not matched to a gene. This CDR3 has 13 amino acids. The CDR3 coding sequence is TGTGCCAGCAGCCTGGGACAGGGAAGCGAGCAGTACTTC. It codes for CASSLGQGSEQYF.

This clone was counted only a few times. The germline gene is not matched at one end of the junction; a read error may be the cause. J is TRBJ1-4 and V is TRBV7-9; tentative D call: TRBD1 (5 bases). There are 15 residues in the CDR3. The V gene's germline CDR1 is SEHNR and CDR2 FQNEAQ (reference sequence). The CDR3 loop reads CAGSLTIGGNEKLFF. The CDR3 DNA is TGTGCCGGCAGCTTAACCATTGGGGGGAATGAAAAACTGTTTTTT.

This clone has only a few counts. The chain employs TRBV6-9 and TRBJ2-1, with 8 bases aligning to TRBD1. Trimming removed 4 bases from V and 9 bases from J; junction bases left unmatched: 14. The CDR3 runs 16 residues. The germline V gene has CDR1 MNHGY and CDR2 SVAAGI. The CDR3 loop reads CASSSRLSDRDGEQFF. The CDR3 DNA follows: TGTGCCAGCAGTTCACGGCTCTCGGACAGGGACGGTGAGCAGTTCTTC.